This is a list of T cell receptor beta chains from one sample in a study of cytomegalovirus exposure and HLA in healthy donors. Sequencing used immunoSEQ multiplex PCR; TCRdb keeps in-frame clones, though not all of them. Of roughly 140,000 clones listed, 60% to 70% were seen once; the top ten hold 5.5% to 9%. The sample comprised PBMCs. Every receptor here comes from a woman aged 60-70 years in good health and CMV-seropositive. CDR3s leave out the opening cysteine and the closing phenylalanine or tryptophan. Some rows have no size entry. The others give once, few or many, or a class for an expanded clone.

J	length	size	V	CDR3
TRBJ1-1	10	many	TRBV14	ASGRGDTEAF
TRBJ1-3	13	-	TRBV28	ASSPTGGAGNTIY
TRBJ1-6	14	-	TRBV5-1	ASSSPGTQQDSPLH
TRBJ1-1	11	-	TRBV10-1	ASSDRGIPEAF
TRBJ1-1	11	-	TRBV11-3	ASSLDINTEAF
TRBJ2-1	13	-	TRBV2	ASTGTSGSGNEQF
TRBJ1-2	14	-	TRBV11-2	ASSLAPGQGTKGYT
TRBJ2-1	16	-	TRBV7-9	ASSYPASGRPTLNEQF
TRBJ1-2	12	few	TRBV19	ASSREKSSYGYT
TRBJ2-5	16	once	TRBV18	ASSPVVSVAGSQETQY
TRBJ2-7	11	few	TRBV7-6	ASRRTANYEQY
TRBJ2-2	14	-	TRBV7-2	ASRTQGSRVTGELF
TRBJ1-5	13	once	TRBV10-3	AISELQGANQPQH
TRBJ1-1	13	few	TRBV28	ATFGTDPMNTEAF
TRBJ1-4	13	once	TRBV28	ASSSWASGDEKLF
TRBJ2-3	13	-	TRBV5-1	ASRVGGTSTDTQY
TRBJ2-7	14	-	TRBV11-2	ASSSGLAGVGFEQY
-	12	once	TRBV29-1	SVEDPQGRHEQY
TRBJ2-1	10	-	TRBV6-6	ATSLANNEQF
TRBJ2-7	12	-	TRBV5-1	ASSYSGSSYEQY
TRBJ2-1	17	-	TRBV4-1	ASSSFRDSSKGLYNEQF
TRBJ2-2	13	-	TRBV30	AWFSGTSLTGELF
TRBJ1-1	11	-	TRBV27	ASSPLMNTEAF
TRBJ1-1	10	-	TRBV7-9	SSSPLRAEAF
TRBJ2-2	12	many	TRBV6-5	ASSYSQGVGELF
TRBJ2-7	11	few	TRBV7-9	ASSQEAVYEQY
TRBJ1-2	9	-	TRBV5-1	ASKGEYGYT
TRBJ1-5	10	-	TRBV15	ATSNNGQPQH
TRBJ2-2	16	few	TRBV11-2	ASSFPGQGKFYSGELF
TRBJ1-1	11	-	TRBV2	ASKSDRNTEAF